Below are 14 T cell receptor beta chains sequenced from a single sample in a study of T-cell reconstitution after alpha-beta-depleted transplantation in children. TCRbeta library construction was performed incorporating unique molecular identifiers. TCRdb processed the PCR reads anew with MiXCR; each CDR3 protein has one entry. The sample holds about 460,000 distinct CDR3 sequences; roughly an eighth are singletons and the top ten take around 5.6%. Sequencing used PBMCs from the stem cell graft donor, obtained from the stem cell graft. Receptor source: a human donor who donated a stem cell graft to a child with combined immunodeficiency.

This clonotype was counted between two and nine times. The CDR3 nucleotides read TGTGCCAGCAGTCCGGGACAGGGGGTCTGGGGGCAAAACATTCAGTACTTC. Encoded protein: CASSPGQGVWGQNIQYF. V usage is TRBV6-1 and J usage is TRBJ2-4; 11 bases fit TRBD1. Per the germline V gene, CDR1 is MNHNS and CDR2 is SASEGT. The CDR3 totals 17 residues. V dropped 5 bases and J dropped 5; count of bases not matched to a gene: 11.

J is TRBJ2-7 and V is TRBV7-2; D remains unclear. CDR1 SGHTA and CDR2 FQGNSA come from the germline V gene. The CDR3 extends over 14 amino acids. V lost 4 bases and J lost 3, with 13 bases in between. The CDR3 spells CASSSIYEGYEQYF. In DNA form, the CDR3 reads TGTGCCAGCAGCTCGATCTACGAAGGCTACGAGCAGTACTTC.

This clonotype occurred many times. This rearrangement joins TRBV5-1 to TRBJ1-1; D unresolved. Trimming took off 5 bases at V and 1 base at J, with 24 bases between the two ends. Germline CDR1 reads SGHRS; CDR2 reads YFSETQ. The CDR3 has 18 amino acids. CDR3 in amino acids: CASRASPPGSVGNTEAFF. CDR3 nucleotides: TGCGCCAGCAGAGCCTCCCCGCCAGGTTCCGTCGGGAACACTGAAGCTTTCTTT.

The table lists this clonotype with a few counts. The chain uses TRBV28 and TRBJ2-5; 7 positions agree with TRBD1. CDR3 length: 15 amino acids. V lost 4 bases and J lost 2; bases outside the gene matches: 7. CDR1 is MDHEN and CDR2 is SYDVKM in the germline V gene. The DNA for the CDR3 is TGTGCCAGCAGTTACCAAGGGGGCGGGCAAGAGACCCAGTACTTC. Its protein is CASSYQGGGQETQYF.

The V and J genes are TRBV19 and TRBJ2-2; the match to TRBD1 covers 10 bases. Per germline, CDR1 LNHDA and CDR2 SQIVND (reference sequence). V gave up 9 bases and J gave up 4 bases; unmatched junction bases: 5. This CDR3 is 14 amino acids long. CDR3 region: CASRQGAVTGELFF. For the CDR3, the DNA is TGTGCCAGCAGACAGGGGGCGGTCACCGGGGAGCTGTTTTTT.

In its sample, this clonotype was seen many times. DNA for the CDR3: TGTGCCAGCAGCTTAGGGTATTGGGACAGGGGTCCGGATGAGCAGTTCTTC. Its translation is CASSLGYWDRGPDEQFF. V usage is TRBV7-2 and J usage is TRBJ2-1; 10 bases fit TRBD1. Germline V gives CDR1 SGHTA, CDR2 FQGNSA. The V and J ends lost 1 base and 8 bases, in that order; junction bases with no gene match: 11. The CDR3 is made up of 17 amino acids.

This clonotype came up a few times. This chain uses TRBV6-5 with TRBJ2-2; D not resolved. With 10 bases removed from V and 5 bases from J, the gap between germline ends came to 11 bases. The CDR3 extends over 12 amino acids. From germline, CDR1 is MNHEY and CDR2 SVGAGI. CDR3 in amino acids: CATGPLTGELFF. The CDR3 nucleotides are TGTGCCACCGGACCGTTGACCGGGGAGCTGTTTTTT.

This sequence joins TRBV10-3 and TRBJ1-4; D is undetermined. This CDR3 is 14 amino acids long. CDR1 and CDR2 (germline): ENHRY, SYGVKD. Between the trimmed V and J ends, which lost 0 bases and 7 bases, there was a span of 9 bases. This CDR3 reads CAISESGGREKLFF. CDR3 in DNA: TGTGCCATCAGTGAGTCGGGAGGCCGTGAAAAACTGTTTTTT.

This clonotype has ten or more counts. V is TRBV28 and J is TRBJ2-5; maybe TRBD1 (6 bases). This CDR3 region has 14 residues. With 3 bases removed from V and 1 base from J, the gap between germline ends came to 9 bases. Germline loops: CDR1 MDHEN, CDR2 SYDVKM. The DNA for the CDR3 is TGTGCCAGCAGTTTGGCAGGGGTCCAAGAGACCCAGTACTTC. Translation gives CASSLAGVQETQYF. The whole variable domain, remainder taken from reference TRBV28 and TRBJ2-5, is DVKVTQSSRYLVKRTGEKVFLECVQDMDHENMFWYRQDPGLGLRLIYFSYDVKMKEKGDIPEGYSVSREKKERFSLILESASTNQTSMYLCASSLAGVQETQYFGPGTRLLVL.

The sample holds a few counts of this clonotype. CDR3 loop: CASSPGGFGYTF. CDR3 coding DNA: TGTGCCAGCAGTCCAGGGGGCTTTGGCTACACCTTC. V and J are TRBV28 and TRBJ1-2; 8 bases are shared with TRBD1. This CDR3 region has 12 residues. V shed 5 bases, J shed 7 bases, and the junction held 3 bases outside the gene matches. Germline-derived CDR1 and CDR2 are MDHEN and SYDVKM.

The chain recombines TRBV20-1 with TRBJ1-1, with D possibly matching TRBD1 (5 bases). The V end lost 7 bases, the J end lost 10 bases, and 19 bases lay between the germline ends. The length of the CDR3 is 12 residues. Germline V gene sequence: CDR1 DFQATT, CDR2 SNEGSKA (reference sequence). The CDR3 loop reads CSVGRRWSGAFF. The DNA for the CDR3 is TGCAGTGTGGGGCGGAGATGGTCGGGAGCTTTCTTT.

This clonotype was observed many times. The CDR3 spells CASSVLQGNSEQFF. As DNA, the CDR3 is TGTGCCAGCAGCGTCCTACAGGGAAACAGTGAGCAGTTCTTC. This chain connects TRBV9 to TRBJ2-1; D is perhaps TRBD1 (6 bases). This CDR3 comprises 14 residues. Germline loops: CDR1 SGDLS, CDR2 YYNGEE. The V and J ends lost 2 bases and 9 bases respectively, with 15 bases between them.

At least ten counts were recorded for this clonotype. The genes are TRBV6-5 and TRBJ2-5, with TRBD1 matching 9 bases. In germline, CDR1 is MNHEY, CDR2 SVGAGI. V dropped 2 bases and J dropped 5; count of bases not matched to a gene: 6. The CDR3 length is 15 residues. CDR3 loop: CASSYAGTGLETQYF. The CDR3 DNA sequence: TGTGCCAGCAGTTACGCCGGGACAGGGTTGGAGACCCAGTACTTC.

The V call is TRBV9, the J call TRBJ2-1; D gene unclear. V was trimmed by 3 bases and J by 10 bases, leaving 14 bases between them. Germline V gene lookup returns CDR1 SGDLS and CDR2 YYNGEE. This CDR3 region has 13 residues. The CDR3 DNA sequence: TGTGCCAGCAGCGCCGCGCTTGGTTGGGAGCAGTTCTTC. It specifies CASSAALGWEQFF.